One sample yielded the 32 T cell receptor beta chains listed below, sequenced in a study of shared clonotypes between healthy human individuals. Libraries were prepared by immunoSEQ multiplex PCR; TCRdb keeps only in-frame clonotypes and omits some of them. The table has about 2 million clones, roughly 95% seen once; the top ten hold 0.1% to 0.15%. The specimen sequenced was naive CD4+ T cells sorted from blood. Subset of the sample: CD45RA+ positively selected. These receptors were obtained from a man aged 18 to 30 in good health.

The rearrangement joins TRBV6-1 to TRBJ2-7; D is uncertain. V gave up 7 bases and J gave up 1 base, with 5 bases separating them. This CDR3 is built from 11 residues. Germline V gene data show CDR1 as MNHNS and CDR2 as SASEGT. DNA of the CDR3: TGTGCCAGCATCAATTCCTACGAGCAGTACTTC. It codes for CASINSYEQYF.

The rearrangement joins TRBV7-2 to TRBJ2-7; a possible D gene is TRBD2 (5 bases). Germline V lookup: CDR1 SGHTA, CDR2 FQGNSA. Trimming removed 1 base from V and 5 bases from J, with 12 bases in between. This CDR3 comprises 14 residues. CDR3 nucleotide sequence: TGTGCCAGCAGCTTAGGAGGGCAGGTCAACGAGCAGTACTTC. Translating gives CASSLGGQVNEQYF.

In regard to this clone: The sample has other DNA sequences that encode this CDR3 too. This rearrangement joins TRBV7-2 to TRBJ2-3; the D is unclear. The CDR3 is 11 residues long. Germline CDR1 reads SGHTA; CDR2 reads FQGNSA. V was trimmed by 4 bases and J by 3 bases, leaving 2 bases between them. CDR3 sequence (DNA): TGTGCCAGCAGCTCGACAGATACGCAGTATTTT. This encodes CASSSTDTQYF.

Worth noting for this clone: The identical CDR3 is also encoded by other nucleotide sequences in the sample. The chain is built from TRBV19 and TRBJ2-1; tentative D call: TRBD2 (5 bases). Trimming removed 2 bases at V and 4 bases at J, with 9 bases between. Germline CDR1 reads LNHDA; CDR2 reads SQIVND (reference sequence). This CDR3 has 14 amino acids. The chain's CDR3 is CASSIRELYNEQFF. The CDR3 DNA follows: TGTGCCAGTAGTATACGGGAACTGTACAATGAGCAGTTCTTC.

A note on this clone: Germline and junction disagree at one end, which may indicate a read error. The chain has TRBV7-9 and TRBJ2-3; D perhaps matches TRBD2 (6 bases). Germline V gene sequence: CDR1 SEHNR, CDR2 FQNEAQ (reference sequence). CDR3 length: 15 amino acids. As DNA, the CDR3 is TGTGCCGGCAGCCCAGGCCAGCGGGGCACAGATACGCAGTATTTT. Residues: CAGSPGQRGTDTQYF.

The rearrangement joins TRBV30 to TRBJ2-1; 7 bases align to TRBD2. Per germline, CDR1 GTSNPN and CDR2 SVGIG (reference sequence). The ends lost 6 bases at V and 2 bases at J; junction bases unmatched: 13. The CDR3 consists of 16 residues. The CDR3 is CACSTGGSRTYNEQFF. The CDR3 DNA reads TGTGCCTGTTCCACGGGCGGGAGTAGGACCTACAATGAGCAGTTCTTC.

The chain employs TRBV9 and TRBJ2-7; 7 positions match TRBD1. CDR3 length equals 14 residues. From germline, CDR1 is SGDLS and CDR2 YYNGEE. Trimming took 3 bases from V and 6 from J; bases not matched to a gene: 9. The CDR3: CASSAATGVGEQYF. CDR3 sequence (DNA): TGTGCCAGCAGCGCCGCAACAGGGGTTGGCGAGCAGTACTTC.

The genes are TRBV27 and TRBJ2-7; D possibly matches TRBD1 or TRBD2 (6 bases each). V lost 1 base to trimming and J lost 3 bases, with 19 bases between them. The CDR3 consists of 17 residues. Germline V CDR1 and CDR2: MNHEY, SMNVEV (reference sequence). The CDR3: CASSLYGGRWKGYEQYF. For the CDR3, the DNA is TGTGCCAGCAGTTTATATGGGGGGCGGTGGAAGGGCTACGAGCAGTACTTC.

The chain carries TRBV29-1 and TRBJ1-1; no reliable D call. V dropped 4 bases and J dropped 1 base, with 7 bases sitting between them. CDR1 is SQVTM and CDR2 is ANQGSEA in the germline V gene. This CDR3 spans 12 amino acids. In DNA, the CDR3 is TGCAGCGTTGCTAAGGGGAACACTGAAGCTTTCTTT. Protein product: CSVAKGNTEAFF.

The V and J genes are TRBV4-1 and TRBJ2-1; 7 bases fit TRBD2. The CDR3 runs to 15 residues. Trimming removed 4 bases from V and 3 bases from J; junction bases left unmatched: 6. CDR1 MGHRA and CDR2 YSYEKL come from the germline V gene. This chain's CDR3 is CASSPRLASYNEQFF. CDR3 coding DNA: TGCGCCAGCAGCCCCAGACTAGCCAGCTACAATGAGCAGTTCTTC.

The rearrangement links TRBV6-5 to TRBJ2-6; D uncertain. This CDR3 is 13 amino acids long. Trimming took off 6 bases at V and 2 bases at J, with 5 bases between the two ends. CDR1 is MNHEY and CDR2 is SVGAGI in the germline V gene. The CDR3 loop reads CASRATGANVLTF. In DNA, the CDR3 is TGTGCCAGCAGAGCGACTGGGGCCAACGTCCTGACTTTC.

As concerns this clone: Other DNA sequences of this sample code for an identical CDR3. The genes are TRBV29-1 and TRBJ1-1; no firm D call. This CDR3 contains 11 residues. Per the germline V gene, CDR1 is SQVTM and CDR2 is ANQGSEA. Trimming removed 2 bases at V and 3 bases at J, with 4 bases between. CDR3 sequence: CSVERDTEAFF. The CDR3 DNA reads TGCAGCGTTGAAAGGGACACTGAAGCTTTCTTT.

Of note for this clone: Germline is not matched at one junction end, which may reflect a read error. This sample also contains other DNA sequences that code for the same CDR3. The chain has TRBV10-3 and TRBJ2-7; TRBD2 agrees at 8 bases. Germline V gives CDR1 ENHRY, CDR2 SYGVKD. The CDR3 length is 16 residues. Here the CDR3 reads CAISEYVSGVTYEQYF. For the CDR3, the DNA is TGCGCCATCAGTGAGTACGTTAGCGGGGTTACCTACGAGCAGTACTTC.

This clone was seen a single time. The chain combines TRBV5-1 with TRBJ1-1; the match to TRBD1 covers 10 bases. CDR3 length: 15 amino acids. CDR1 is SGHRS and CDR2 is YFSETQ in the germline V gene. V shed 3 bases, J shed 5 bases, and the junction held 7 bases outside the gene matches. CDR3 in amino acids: CASSYAGTGETEAFF. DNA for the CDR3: TGCGCCAGCAGCTACGCTGGGACAGGGGAGACTGAAGCTTTCTTT.

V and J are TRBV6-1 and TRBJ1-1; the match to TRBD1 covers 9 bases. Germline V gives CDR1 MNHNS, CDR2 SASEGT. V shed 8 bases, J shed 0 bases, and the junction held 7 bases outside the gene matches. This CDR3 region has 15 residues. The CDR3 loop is CASALQGALNTEAFF. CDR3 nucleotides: TGTGCCAGCGCCCTACAGGGGGCGCTGAACACTGAAGCTTTCTTT.

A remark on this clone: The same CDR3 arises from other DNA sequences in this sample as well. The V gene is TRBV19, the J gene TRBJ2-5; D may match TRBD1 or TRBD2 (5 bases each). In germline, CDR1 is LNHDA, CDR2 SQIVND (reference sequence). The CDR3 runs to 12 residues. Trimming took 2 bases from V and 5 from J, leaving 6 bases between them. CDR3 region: CASSIWGETQYF. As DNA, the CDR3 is TGTGCCAGTAGTATATGGGGGGAGACCCAGTACTTC.

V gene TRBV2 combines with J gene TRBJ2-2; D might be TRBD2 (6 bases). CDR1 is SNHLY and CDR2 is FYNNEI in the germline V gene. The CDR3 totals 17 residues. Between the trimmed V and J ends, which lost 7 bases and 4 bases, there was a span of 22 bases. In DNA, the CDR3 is TGTGCCAGCACTAGTGAAGTAGGTCTAGCGTCCACCGGGGAGCTGTTTTTT. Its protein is CASTSEVGLASTGELFF.

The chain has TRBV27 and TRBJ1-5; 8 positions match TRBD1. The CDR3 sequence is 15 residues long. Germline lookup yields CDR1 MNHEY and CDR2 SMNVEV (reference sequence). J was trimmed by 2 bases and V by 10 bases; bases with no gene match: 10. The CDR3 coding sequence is TGTGCCACCCGACAGGGGAGGGGCGGCAATCAGCCCCAGCATTTT. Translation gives CATRQGRGGNQPQHF.

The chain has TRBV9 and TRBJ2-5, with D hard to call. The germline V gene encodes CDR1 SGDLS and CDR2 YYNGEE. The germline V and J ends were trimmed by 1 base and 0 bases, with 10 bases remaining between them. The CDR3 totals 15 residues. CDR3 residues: CASSVFLWDQETQYF. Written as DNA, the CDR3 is TGTGCCAGCAGCGTATTCCTCTGGGACCAAGAGACCCAGTACTTC.

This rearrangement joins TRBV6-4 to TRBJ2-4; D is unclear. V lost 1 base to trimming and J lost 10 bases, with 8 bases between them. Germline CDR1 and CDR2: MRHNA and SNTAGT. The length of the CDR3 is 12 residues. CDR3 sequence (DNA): TGTGCCAGCAGTGACTGGAGCAGTATTCAGTACTTC. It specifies CASSDWSSIQYF.

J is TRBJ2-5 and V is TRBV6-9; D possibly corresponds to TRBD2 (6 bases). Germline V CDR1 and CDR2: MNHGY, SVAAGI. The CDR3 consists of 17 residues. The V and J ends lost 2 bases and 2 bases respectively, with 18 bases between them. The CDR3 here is CASSYPASTRSQETQYF. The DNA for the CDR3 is TGTGCCAGCAGTTATCCCGCCTCGACTAGGAGTCAAGAGACCCAGTACTTC.

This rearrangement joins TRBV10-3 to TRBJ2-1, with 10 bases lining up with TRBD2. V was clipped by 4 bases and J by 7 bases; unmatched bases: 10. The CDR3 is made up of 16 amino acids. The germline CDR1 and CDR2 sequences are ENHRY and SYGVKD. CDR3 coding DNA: TGTGCCATCAGTGTCGACCCTAGCGGGAGTTTGAATGAGCAGTTCTTC. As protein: CAISVDPSGSLNEQFF.

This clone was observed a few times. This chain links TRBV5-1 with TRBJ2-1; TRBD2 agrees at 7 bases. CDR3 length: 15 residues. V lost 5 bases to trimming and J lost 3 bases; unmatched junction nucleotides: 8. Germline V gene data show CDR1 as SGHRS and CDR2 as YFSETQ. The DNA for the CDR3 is TGCGCCAGCAGACCAACAGGCGGGGGCTACAATGAGCAGTTCTTC. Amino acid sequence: CASRPTGGGYNEQFF.

The chain's CDR3 is CASSLNQGLGSNYGYTF. DNA for the CDR3: TGTGCCAGCAGCTTAAATCAGGGATTGGGGTCAAACTATGGCTACACCTTC. The J gene is TRBJ1-2, the V gene TRBV7-9; D possibly corresponds to TRBD1 (5 bases). V was shortened by 2 bases and J by 2 bases, with 18 bases between the two germline ends. Per the germline V gene, CDR1 is SEHNR and CDR2 is FQNEAQ (reference sequence). The CDR3 has 17 amino acids. Together with reference TRBV7-9 and TRBJ1-2, the CDR3 gives the full variable domain: DTGVSQNPRHKITKRGQNVTFRCDPISEHNRLYWYRQTLGQGPEFLTYFQNEAQLEKSRLLSDRFSAERPKGSFSTLEIQRTEQGDSAMYLCASSLNQGLGSNYGYTFGSGTRLTVV.

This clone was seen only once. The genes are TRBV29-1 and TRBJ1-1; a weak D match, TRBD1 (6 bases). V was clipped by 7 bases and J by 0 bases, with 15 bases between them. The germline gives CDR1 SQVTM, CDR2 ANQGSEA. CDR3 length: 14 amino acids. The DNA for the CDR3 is TGCAGCGCCCTAGGACAGCTCATGAACACTGAAGCTTTCTTT. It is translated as CSALGQLMNTEAFF. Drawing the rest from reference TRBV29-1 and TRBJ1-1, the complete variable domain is SAVISQKPSRDICQRGTSLTIQCQVDSQVTMMFWYRQQPGQSLTLIATANQGSEATYESGFVIDKFPISRPNLTFSTLTVSNMSPEDSSIYLCSALGQLMNTEAFFGQGTRLTVV.

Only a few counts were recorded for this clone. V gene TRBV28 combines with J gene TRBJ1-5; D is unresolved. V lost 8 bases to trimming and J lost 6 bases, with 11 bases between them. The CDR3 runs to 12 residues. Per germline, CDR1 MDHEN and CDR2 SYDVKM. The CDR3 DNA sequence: TGTGCCAGCCTAAGTTCGGGTCAGCCCCAGCATTTT. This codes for CASLSSGQPQHF.

CDR3 coding DNA: TGTGATAACAGGGAGGGCTACGAGCAGTACTTC. Protein: CDNREGYEQYF. The chain recombines TRBV27 with TRBJ2-7; perhaps TRBD2 as D (7 bases). The CDR3 length is 11 residues. CDR1 and CDR2 from the germline V gene are MNHEY and SMNVEV (reference sequence).

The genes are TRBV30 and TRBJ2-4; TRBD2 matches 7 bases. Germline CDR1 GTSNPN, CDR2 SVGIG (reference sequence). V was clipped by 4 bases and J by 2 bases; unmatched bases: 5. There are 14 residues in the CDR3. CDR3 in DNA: TGTGCCTGGACAGAAGCGGGATCCAAAAACATTCAGTACTTC. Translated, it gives CAWTEAGSKNIQYF.

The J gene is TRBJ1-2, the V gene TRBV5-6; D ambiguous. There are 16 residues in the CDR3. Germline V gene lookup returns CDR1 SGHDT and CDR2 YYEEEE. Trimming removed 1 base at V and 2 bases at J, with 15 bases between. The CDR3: CASSLPSRTVNYGYTF. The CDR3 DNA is TGTGCCAGCAGCTTGCCCTCAAGGACGGTCAACTATGGCTACACCTTC.

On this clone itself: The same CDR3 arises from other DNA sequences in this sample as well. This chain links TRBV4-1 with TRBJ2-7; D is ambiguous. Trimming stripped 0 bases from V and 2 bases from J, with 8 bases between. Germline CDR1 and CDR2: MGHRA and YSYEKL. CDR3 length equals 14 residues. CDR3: CASSQDRGPYEQYF. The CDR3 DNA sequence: TGCGCCAGCAGCCAAGATCGCGGACCCTACGAGCAGTACTTC.

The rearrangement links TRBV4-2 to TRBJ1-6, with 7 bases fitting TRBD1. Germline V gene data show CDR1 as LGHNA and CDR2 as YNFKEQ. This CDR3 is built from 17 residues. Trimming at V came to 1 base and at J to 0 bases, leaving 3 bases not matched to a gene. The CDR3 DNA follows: TGTGCCAGCAGCCAAGTGGGACAGAGCTCCTATAATTCACCCCTCCACTTT. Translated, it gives CASSQVGQSSYNSPLHF.

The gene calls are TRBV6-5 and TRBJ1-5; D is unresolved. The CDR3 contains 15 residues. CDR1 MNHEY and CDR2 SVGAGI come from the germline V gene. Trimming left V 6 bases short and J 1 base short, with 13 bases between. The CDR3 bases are TGTGCCAGCAGCCCCTTGTTTGGGAGCAATCAGCCCCAGCATTTT. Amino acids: CASSPLFGSNQPQHF.